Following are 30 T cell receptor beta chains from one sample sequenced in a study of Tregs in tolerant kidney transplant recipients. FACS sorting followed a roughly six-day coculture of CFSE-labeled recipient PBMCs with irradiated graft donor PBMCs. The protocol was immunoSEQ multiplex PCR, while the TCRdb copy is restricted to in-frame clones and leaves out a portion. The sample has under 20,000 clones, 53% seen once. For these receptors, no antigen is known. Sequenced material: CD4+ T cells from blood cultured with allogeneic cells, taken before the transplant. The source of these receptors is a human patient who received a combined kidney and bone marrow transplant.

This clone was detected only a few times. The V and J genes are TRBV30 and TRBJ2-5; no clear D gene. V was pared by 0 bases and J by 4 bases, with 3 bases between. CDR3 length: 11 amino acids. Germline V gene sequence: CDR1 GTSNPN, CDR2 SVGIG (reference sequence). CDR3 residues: CAWSVGETQYF. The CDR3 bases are TGTGCCTGGAGTGTCGGAGAGACCCAGTACTTC.

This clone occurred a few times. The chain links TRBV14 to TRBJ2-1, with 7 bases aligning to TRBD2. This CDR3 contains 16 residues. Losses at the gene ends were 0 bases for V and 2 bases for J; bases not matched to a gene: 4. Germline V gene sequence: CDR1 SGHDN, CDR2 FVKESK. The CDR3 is CASSQDPGGTYNEQFF. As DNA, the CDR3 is TGTGCCAGCAGCCAAGATCCGGGAGGTACCTACAATGAGCAGTTCTTC.

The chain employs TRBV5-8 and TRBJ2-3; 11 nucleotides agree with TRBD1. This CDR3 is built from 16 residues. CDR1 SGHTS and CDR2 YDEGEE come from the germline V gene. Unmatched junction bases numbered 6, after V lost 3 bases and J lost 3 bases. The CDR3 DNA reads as TGTGCCAGCAGCTCCGGGACAGGGGGAAGAACAGATACGCAGTATTTT. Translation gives CASSSGTGGRTDTQYF.

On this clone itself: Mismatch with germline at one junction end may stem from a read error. The CDR3 DNA follows: TGTGCCATCAGTGAGCCTCGGACAGTGGACACTGAAGCTTTCTTT. Translated, it gives CAISEPRTVDTEAFF. The genes are TRBV6-6 and TRBJ1-1; maybe TRBD1 (6 bases). This CDR3 is built from 15 residues. Germline CDR1 is MNHNY and CDR2 is SVGAGI (reference sequence).

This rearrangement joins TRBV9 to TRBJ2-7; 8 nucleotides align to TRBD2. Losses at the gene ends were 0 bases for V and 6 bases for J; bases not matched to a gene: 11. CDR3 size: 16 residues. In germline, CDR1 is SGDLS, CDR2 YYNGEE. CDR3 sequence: CASSVDPGGPEGEQYF. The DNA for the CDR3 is TGTGCCAGCAGCGTAGATCCGGGAGGGCCGGAAGGCGAGCAGTACTTC.

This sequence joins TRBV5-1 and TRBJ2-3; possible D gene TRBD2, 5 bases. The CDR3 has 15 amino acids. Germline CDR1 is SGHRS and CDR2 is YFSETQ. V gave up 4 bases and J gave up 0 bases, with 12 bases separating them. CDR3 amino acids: CASSLQADSTDTQYF. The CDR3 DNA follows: TGCGCCAGCAGCCTACAAGCGGATAGCACAGATACGCAGTATTTT.

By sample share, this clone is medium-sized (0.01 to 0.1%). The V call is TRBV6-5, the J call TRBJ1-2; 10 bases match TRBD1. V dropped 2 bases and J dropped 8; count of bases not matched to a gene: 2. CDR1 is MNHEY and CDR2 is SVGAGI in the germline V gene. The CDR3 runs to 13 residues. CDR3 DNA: TGTGCCAGCAGTTACGGGACAGGGGTAGGCTACACCTTC. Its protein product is CASSYGTGVGYTF.

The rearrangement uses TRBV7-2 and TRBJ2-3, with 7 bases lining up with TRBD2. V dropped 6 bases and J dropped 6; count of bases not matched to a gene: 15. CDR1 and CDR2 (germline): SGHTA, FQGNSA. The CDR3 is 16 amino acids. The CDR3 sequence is CASRLSTSWFVDTQYF. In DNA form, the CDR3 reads TGTGCCAGCAGATTGTCGACTAGCTGGTTCGTGGATACGCAGTATTTT.

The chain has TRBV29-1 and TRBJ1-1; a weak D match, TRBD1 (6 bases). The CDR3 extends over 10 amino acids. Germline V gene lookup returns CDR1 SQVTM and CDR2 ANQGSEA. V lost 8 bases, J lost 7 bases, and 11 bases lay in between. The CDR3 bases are TGCAGCTCCTGGACAGATGAAGCTTTCTTT. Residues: CSSWTDEAFF.

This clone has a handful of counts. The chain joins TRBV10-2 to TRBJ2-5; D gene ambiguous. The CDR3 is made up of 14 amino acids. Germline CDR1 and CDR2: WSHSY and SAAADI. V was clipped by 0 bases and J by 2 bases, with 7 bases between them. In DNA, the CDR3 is TGCGCCAGCAGTGAGTCTGGGCGACAAGAGACCCAGTACTTC. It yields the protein CASSESGRQETQYF.

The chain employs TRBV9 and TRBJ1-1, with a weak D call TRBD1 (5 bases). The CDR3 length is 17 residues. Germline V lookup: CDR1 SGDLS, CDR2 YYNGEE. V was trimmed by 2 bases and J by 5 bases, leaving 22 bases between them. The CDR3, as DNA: TGTGCCAGCAGCGTGAGGGAGGGGAGGGTGGGCAGGACTGAAGCTTTCTTT. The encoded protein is CASSVREGRVGRTEAFF.

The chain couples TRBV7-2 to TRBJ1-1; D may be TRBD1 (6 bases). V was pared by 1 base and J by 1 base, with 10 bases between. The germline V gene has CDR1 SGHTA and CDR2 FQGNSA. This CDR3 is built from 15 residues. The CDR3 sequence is CASSLVSGENTEAFF. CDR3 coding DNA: TGTGCCAGCAGCTTAGTGTCAGGGGAGAACACTGAAGCTTTCTTT.

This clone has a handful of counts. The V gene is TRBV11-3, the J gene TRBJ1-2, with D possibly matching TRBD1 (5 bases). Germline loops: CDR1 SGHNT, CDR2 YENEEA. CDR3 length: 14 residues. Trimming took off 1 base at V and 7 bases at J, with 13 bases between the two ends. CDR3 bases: TGTGCCAGCAGCTTAGGAGGCAGGGCTGGTGGCTACACCTTC. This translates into CASSLGGRAGGYTF. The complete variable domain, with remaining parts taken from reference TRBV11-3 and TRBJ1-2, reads EAGVVQSPRYKIIEKKQPVAFWCNPISGHNTLYWYLQNLGQGPELLIRYENEEAVDDSQLPKDRFSAERLKGVDSTLKIQPAELGDSAVYLCASSLGGRAGGYTFGSGTRLTVV.

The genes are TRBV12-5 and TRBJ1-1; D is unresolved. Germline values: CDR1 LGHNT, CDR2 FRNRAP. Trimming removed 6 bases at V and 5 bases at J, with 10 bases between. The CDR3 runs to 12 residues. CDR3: CASGPSGTEAFF. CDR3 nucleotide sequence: TGTGCTAGTGGCCCCTCCGGGACTGAAGCTTTCTTT.

This chain's CDR3 is CASSLVTGGSYEQYF. DNA for the CDR3: TGCGCCAGCAGCTTGGTAACAGGGGGGTCCTACGAGCAGTACTTC. The J gene is TRBJ2-7, the V gene TRBV5-1, with 8 bases matching TRBD1. The CDR3 sequence is 15 residues long. The ends lost 0 bases at V and 1 base at J; junction bases unmatched: 3. Looked up from germline, CDR1 is SGHRS and CDR2 is YFSETQ. Filled out from reference TRBV5-1 and TRBJ2-7, the complete variable domain reads KAGVTQTPRYLIKTRGQQVTLSCSPISGHRSVSWYQQTPGQGLQFLFEYFSETQRNKGNFPGRFSGRQFSNSRSEMNVSTLELGDSALYLCASSLVTGGSYEQYFGPGTRLTVT.

CDR3 coding DNA: TGTGCCAGCAGCTGGGGTGCGGGGGGCGCAGATACGCAGTATTTT. Translation gives CASSWGAGGADTQYF. The genes are TRBV11-3 and TRBJ2-3, with 8 nucleotides matching TRBD2. The trim removed 4 bases at V and 4 bases at J, leaving 7 bases unmatched. The CDR3 totals 15 residues. Per the germline V gene, CDR1 is SGHNT and CDR2 is YENEEA.

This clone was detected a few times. The CDR3 DNA is TGTGCCAGCAGCGTAGACATCGACGAAAAACTGTTTTTT. Protein sequence: CASSVDIDEKLFF. The J gene is TRBJ1-4, the V gene TRBV5-4; D unresolved. The germline V and J ends were trimmed by 4 bases and 8 bases, with 12 bases remaining between them. The CDR3 runs to 13 residues. Per germline, CDR1 SGHNT and CDR2 YYREEE (reference sequence).

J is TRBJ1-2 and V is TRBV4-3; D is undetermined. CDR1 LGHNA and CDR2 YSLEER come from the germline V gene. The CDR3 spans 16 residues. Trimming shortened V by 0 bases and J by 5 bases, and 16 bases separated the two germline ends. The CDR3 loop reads CASSQEIPPTSYGYTF. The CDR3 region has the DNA TGCGCCAGCAGCCAAGAAATCCCCCCCACATCGTATGGCTACACCTTC.

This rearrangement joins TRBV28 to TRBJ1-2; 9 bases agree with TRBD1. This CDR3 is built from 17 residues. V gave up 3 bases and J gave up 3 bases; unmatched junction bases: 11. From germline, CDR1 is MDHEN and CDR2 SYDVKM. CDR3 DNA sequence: TGTGCCAGCAGTTTTCCCCTTTACAGGGGGCGCGACTATGGCTACACCTTC. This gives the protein CASSFPLYRGRDYGYTF.

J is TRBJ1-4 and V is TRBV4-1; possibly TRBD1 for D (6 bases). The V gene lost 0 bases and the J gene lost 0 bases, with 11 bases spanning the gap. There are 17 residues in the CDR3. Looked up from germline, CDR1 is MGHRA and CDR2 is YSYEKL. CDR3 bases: TGCGCCAGCAGCCAAGAGAAAGGGGGAACAACTAATGAAAAACTGTTTTTT. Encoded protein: CASSQEKGGTTNEKLFF.

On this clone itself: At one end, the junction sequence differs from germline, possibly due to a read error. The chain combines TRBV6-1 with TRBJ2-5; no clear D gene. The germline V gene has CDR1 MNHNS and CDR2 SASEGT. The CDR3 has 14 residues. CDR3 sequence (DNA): TGTGCCAGCAGTGAAACCGCGCTTCTAGTGCCCCCGGACTTC. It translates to CASSETALLVPPDF.

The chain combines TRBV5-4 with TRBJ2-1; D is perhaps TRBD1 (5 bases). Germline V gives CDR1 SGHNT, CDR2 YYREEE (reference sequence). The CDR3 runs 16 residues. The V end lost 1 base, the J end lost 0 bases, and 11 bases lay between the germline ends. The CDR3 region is CASSLILTASYNEQFF. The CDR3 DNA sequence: TGTGCCAGCAGCTTGATTTTGACAGCCTCCTACAATGAGCAGTTCTTC.

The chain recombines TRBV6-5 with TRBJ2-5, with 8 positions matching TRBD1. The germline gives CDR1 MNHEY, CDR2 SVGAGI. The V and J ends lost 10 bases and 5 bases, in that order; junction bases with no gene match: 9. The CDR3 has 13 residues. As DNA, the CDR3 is TGTGCCAACCTGCAGGGGGCTTGTGAGACCCAGTACTTC. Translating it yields CANLQGACETQYF.

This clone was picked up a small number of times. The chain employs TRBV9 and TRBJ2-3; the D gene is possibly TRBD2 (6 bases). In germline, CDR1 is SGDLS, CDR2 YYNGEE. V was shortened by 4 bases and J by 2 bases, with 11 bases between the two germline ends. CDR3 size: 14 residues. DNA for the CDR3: TGTGCCAGCAGCCCGCGGGACTTCACAGATACGCAGTATTTT. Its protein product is CASSPRDFTDTQYF.

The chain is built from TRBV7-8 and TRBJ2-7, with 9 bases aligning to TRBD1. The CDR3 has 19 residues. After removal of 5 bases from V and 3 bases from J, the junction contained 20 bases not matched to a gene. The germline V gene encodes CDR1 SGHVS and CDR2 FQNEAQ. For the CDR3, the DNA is TGTGCCAGCAGCACTAACTTACGAATCGCGGGACAGGGCCTCTACGAGCAGTACTTC. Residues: CASSTNLRIAGQGLYEQYF.

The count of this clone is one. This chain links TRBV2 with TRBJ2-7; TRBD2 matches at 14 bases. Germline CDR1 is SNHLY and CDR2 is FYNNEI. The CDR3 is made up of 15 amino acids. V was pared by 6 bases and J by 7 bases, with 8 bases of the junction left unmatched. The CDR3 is CASRGLAGGSGEQYF. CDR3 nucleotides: TGTGCCAGCAGAGGACTAGCGGGAGGTTCTGGGGAGCAGTACTTC.

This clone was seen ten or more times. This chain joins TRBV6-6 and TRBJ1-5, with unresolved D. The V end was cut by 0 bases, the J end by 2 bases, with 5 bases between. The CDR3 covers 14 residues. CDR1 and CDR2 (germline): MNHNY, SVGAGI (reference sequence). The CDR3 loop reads CASSYSSGNQPQHF. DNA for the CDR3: TGTGCCAGCAGTTACTCCTCCGGCAATCAGCCCCAGCATTTT.

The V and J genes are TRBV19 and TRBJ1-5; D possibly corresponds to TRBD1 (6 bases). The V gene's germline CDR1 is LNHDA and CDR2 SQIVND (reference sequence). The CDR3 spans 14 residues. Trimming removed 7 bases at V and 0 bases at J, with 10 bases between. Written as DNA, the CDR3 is TGTGCCAGTAATCAGGGGTATAGCAATCAGCCCCAGCATTTT. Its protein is CASNQGYSNQPQHF.

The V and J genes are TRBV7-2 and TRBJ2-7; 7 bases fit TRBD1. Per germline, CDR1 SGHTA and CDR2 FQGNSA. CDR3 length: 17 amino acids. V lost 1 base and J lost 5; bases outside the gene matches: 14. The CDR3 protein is CASSLGRKSDRFDEQYF. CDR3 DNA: TGTGCCAGCAGCTTAGGACGTAAATCGGACAGGTTTGACGAGCAGTACTTC. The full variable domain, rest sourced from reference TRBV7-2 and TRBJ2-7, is GAGVSQSPSNKVTEKGKDVELRCDPISGHTALYWYRQSLGQGLEFLIYFQGNSAPDKSGLPSDRFSAERTGGSVSTLTIQRTQQEDSAVYLCASSLGRKSDRFDEQYFGPGTRLTVT.

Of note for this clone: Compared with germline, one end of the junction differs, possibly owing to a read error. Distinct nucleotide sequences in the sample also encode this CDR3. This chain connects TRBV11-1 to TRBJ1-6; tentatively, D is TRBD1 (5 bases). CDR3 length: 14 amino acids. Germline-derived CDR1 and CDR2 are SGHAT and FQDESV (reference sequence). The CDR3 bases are TGTGCCAGCAGCCCCGGGGGTTTGCATTCCCCCCTCCACTTT. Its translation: CASSPGGLHSPLHF.